The T cell receptor (beta chain) described here comes from a study of blood T cell repertoires in COVID-19. Study as a whole: In each case, the material was cDNA or gDNA derived from T cells, B-cell-depleted T cells, or PBMCs.

The CDR3 runs 14 residues. The junction had 4 bases not matched to a gene; V was cut back by 4 bases and J by 1 base. Germline V gene data show CDR1 as SGHRS and CDR2 as YFSETQ. Sequencing used immunoSEQ multiplex PCR; TCRdb keeps in-frame clones, though not all of them. Of over 120,000 clones in the sample, about 86% were seen once. This clone was counted between two and nine times. The chain is built from TRBV5-1 and TRBJ1-1; 7 bases are shared with TRBD1. Material: peripheral blood. The TCR sequence derives from a woman aged 45-60 years with active or convalescent COVID-19. CDR3 loop: CASSRGQSNTEAFF. CDR3 sequence (DNA): TGCGCCAGCAGCAGGGGACAGTCGAACACTGAAGCTTTCTTT.